One sample yielded the 27 T cell receptor beta chains listed below, sequenced in a study of post-analysis software for immune sequencing data. No antigen has been assigned to these receptors. Findings and caveats of the study: Patients showed TRBV5-6, TRBV5-1 and TRBV20-1 among a handful of TRBV segments more frequent than in controls.

Unique molecular identifiers tagged the TCR beta cDNA libraries. Each CDR3 protein gets one entry after TCRdb re-called the PCR reads with MiXCR. The data show roughly 700,000 distinct CDR3 sequences, with roughly 29% seen just once and more than 0.55% held by the top ten. The sequenced sample consisted of blood. These receptors were collected from a girl aged 10 to 17 with multiple sclerosis.

The rearrangement uses TRBV29-1 and TRBJ1-5, with 8 bases fitting TRBD1. The germline V gene has CDR1 SQVTM and CDR2 ANQGSEA. The CDR3 runs 16 residues. J lost 3 bases, V lost 6 bases, and 13 bases had no gene match. CDR3 protein: CSVSLSQGAYNQPQHF. The CDR3 DNA follows: TGCAGCGTCTCACTATCTCAGGGGGCCTACAATCAGCCCCAGCATTTT.

In this sample, this clonotype turned up once. A much larger clone lies a single base off, so this may be a read error. The chain couples TRBV21-1 to TRBJ1-5; the listed D gene, TRBD1, was not tested against the DNA. TRBV21-1 is termed a pseudogene. CDR3 size: 18 residues. CDR3 DNA sequence: TGTGCCAGCAGCCTTGCCGAGGGGCCGCCCGGGGGCAATCAGCCCCAGCATTTT. Translation gives CASSLAEGPPGGNQPQHF.

The rearrangement joins TRBV7-2 to TRBJ1-1; unclear D gene. This CDR3 is 13 amino acids long. Trimming shortened V by 5 bases and J by 0 bases, and 7 bases separated the two germline ends. The germline V gene has CDR1 SGHTA and CDR2 FQGNSA. The CDR3 is CASSDRLNTEAFF. In nucleotides, the CDR3 is TGTGCCAGCAGCGACCGGCTGAACACTGAAGCTTTCTTT.

This clonotype was found a few times. The rearrangement joins TRBV6-2 or TRBV6-3 to TRBJ2-7, with D unresolved. The J call is uncertain, as TRBJ2-5 better fits the DNA end. This CDR3 spans 11 amino acids. The germline gives CDR1 MNHEY, CDR2 SVGEGT. This CDR3 reads CASGKRETQYF. CDR3 sequence (DNA): TGTGCCAGCGGGAAGCGAGAGACCCAGTACTTC.

This rearrangement joins TRBV14 to TRBJ1-5; D is undetermined. The germline V and J ends were trimmed by 0 bases and 10 bases, with 10 bases remaining between them. In germline, CDR1 is SGHDN, CDR2 FVKESK. CDR3 length: 13 residues. This chain's CDR3 is CASSQDLGGPQHF. The CDR3 nucleotides read TGTGCCAGCAGCCAAGATCTGGGTGGTCCCCAGCATTTT.

This chain connects TRBV5-1 to TRBJ1-2; 9 bases agree with TRBD1. In germline, CDR1 is SGHRS, CDR2 YFSETQ. The length of the CDR3 is 14 residues. V lost 4 bases and J lost 2; bases outside the gene matches: 3. CDR3 DNA: TGCGCCAGCAGCGCGACAGGGGGGAACTATGGCTACACCTTC. This sequence encodes CASSATGGNYGYTF.

The rearrangement uses TRBV7-2 and TRBJ1-1; D gene unclear. The CDR3 consists of 14 residues. V lost 6 bases to trimming and J lost 4 bases, with 15 bases between them. The germline CDR1 and CDR2 sequences are SGHTA and FQGNSA. The CDR3 loop reads CASSHLGLGTEAFF. Written as DNA, the CDR3 is TGTGCCAGCAGTCACCTCGGATTGGGCACTGAAGCTTTCTTT.

The chain joins TRBV7-2 to TRBJ2-5; D gene ambiguous. The V end lost 2 bases, the J end lost 2 bases, and 12 bases lay between the germline ends. The CDR3 contains 15 residues. CDR1 is SGHTA, CDR2 FQGNSA, per germline. CDR3 coding DNA: TGTGCCAGCAGCTTATTATCTCCTCGGCAAGAGACCCAGTACTTC. As protein: CASSLLSPRQETQYF. The full variable domain, with the rest looked up from reference TRBV7-2 and TRBJ2-5, is GAGVSQSPSNKVTEKGKDVELRCDPISGHTALYWYRQSLGQGLEFLIYFQGNSAPDKSGLPSDRFSAERTGGSVSTLTIQRTQQEDSAVYLCASSLLSPRQETQYFGPGTRLLVL.

This clonotype was picked up a small number of times. This chain links TRBV12-3 or TRBV12-4 with TRBJ2-3; TRBD2 aligns across 8 bases. The CDR3 has 17 residues. Trimming cost V 5 bases and J 4 bases; bases outside gene matches: 14. The CDR3 region has the DNA TGTGCCAGCAGTGAAACCCCGGGCGGGGGGACCCCAGATACGCAGTATTTT. Residues: CASSETPGGGTPDTQYF.

This clonotype has more than one count but fewer than ten. V usage is TRBV5-1 and J usage is TRBJ2-1; D is possibly TRBD1 (5 bases). CDR3 size: 14 residues. The germline V and J ends were trimmed by 0 bases and 5 bases, with 9 bases remaining between them. Germline loops: CDR1 SGHRS, CDR2 YFSETQ. In DNA, the CDR3 is TGCGCCAGCAGCTTGGCCAGGGCGGACAATGAGCAGTTCTTC. This gives the protein CASSLARADNEQFF.

This clonotype occurred a few times. The V call is TRBV7-9, the J call TRBJ1-1; tentatively, D is TRBD1 (5 bases). Germline V gene lookup returns CDR1 SEHNR and CDR2 FQNEAQ (reference sequence). This CDR3 spans 16 amino acids. V dropped 1 base and J dropped 6 bases, with 18 bases sitting between them. This CDR3 reads CASSLGPRGAGPEAFF. The CDR3 region has the DNA TGTGCCAGCAGCTTAGGGCCGAGGGGCGCGGGGCCTGAAGCTTTCTTT.

The table lists this clonotype with a few counts. V usage is TRBV20-1 and J usage is TRBJ2-5; D not resolved. Germline CDR1 is DFQATT and CDR2 is SNEGSKA (reference sequence). The CDR3 length is 13 residues. V was pared by 3 bases and J by 6 bases, with 14 bases between. The CDR3 region is CSASERVLKTQYF. For the CDR3, the DNA is TGCAGTGCTAGCGAACGGGTTCTCAAGACCCAGTACTTC.

The CDR3 spells CASSDGGTYTDTQYF. Here the CDR3 DNA reads TGTGCCAGCAGCGACGGCGGGACCTACACAGATACGCAGTATTTT. V is TRBV9 and J is TRBJ2-3, with a possible D match to TRBD2 (6 bases). This CDR3 has 15 residues. Germline V gene data show CDR1 as SGDLS and CDR2 as YYNGEE. Trimming stripped 3 bases from V and 2 bases from J, with 13 bases between.

The chain is built from TRBV29-1 and TRBJ2-1; 14 bases match TRBD2. The CDR3 length is 14 residues. The germline gives CDR1 SQVTM, CDR2 ANQGSEA. V shed 8 bases, J shed 7 bases, and the junction held 7 bases outside the gene matches. The CDR3 loop is CSTGTSGSSNEQFF. The DNA for the CDR3 is TGCAGCACCGGGACTAGCGGGAGCTCTAATGAGCAGTTCTTC.

The chain has TRBV4-3 and TRBJ2-7; 8 bases map to TRBD2. The CDR3 loop spans 15 amino acids. CDR1 and CDR2 (germline): LGHNA, YSLEER. The trim removed 1 base at V and 4 bases at J, leaving 6 bases unmatched. CDR3 residues: CASSQGLAGLYEQYF. For the CDR3, the DNA is TGCGCCAGCAGCCAAGGCCTAGCGGGTTTGTACGAGCAGTACTTC.

This clonotype was detected only a few times. The V call is TRBV9, the J call TRBJ2-1; no clear D. The germline gives CDR1 SGDLS, CDR2 YYNGEE. Trimming took off 4 bases at V and 0 bases at J, with 20 bases between the two ends. The CDR3 totals 18 residues. As DNA, the CDR3 is TGTGCCAGCAGCTCTCCCCAGGAGACTGGCAGCTCCTACAATGAGCAGTTCTTC. Translation gives CASSSPQETGSSYNEQFF.

The gene calls are TRBV12-3 or TRBV12-4 and TRBJ2-1, with D perhaps given as TRBD1 or TRBD2 (5 bases each). Trimming took 8 bases from V and 8 from J, leaving 13 bases between them. There are 12 residues in the CDR3. CDR3 residues: CASRGVSHEQFF. For the CDR3, the DNA is TGTGCCAGCCGAGGGGTGTCGCATGAGCAGTTCTTC.

The chain combines TRBV2 with TRBJ1-2; D not resolved. Trimming left V 8 bases short and J 7 bases short, with 8 bases between. The germline V gene encodes CDR1 SNHLY and CDR2 FYNNEI. The CDR3 is 10 residues long. In nucleotides, the CDR3 is TGTGCCAGCGAGTTCGCTGGCTACACCTTC. Its translation: CASEFAGYTF.

This clonotype was recorded a few times. This chain links TRBV7-2 with TRBJ2-1; 7 positions match TRBD2. This CDR3 contains 16 residues. CDR1 is SGHTA, CDR2 FQGNSA, per germline. Unmatched junction bases numbered 13, after V lost 1 base and J lost 10 bases. The CDR3 region has the DNA TGTGCCAGCAGCTTAGGATGGGGGACTAACGCCCCGGAGCAGTTCTTC. Residues: CASSLGWGTNAPEQFF.

Only a few counts were recorded for this clonotype. This chain uses TRBV13 with TRBJ2-4, with 7 positions matching TRBD1. The better agreement between TRBJ2-7 and the DNA end casts doubt on the J call. Germline V lookup: CDR1 PRHDT, CDR2 FYEKMQ (reference sequence). There are 13 residues in the CDR3. CDR3 region: CASRRSQGYEQYF. The CDR3 coding sequence is TGTGCCAGCAGACGATCACAGGGGTACGAGCAGTACTTC.

The chain is built from TRBV10-3 and TRBJ1-5, with no clear D. Trimming stripped 8 bases from V and 3 bases from J, with 8 bases between. Germline loops: CDR1 ENHRY, CDR2 SYGVKD. The CDR3 is 12 residues long. The CDR3 protein is CAIGRPNQPQHF. CDR3 nucleotides: TGTGCCATCGGACGGCCCAATCAGCCCCAGCATTTT.

The V call is TRBV28, the J call TRBJ2-3; D may be TRBD1 or TRBD2 (5 bases each). V shed 8 bases and J shed 5 bases, with 20 bases lying between them. CDR3 length: 15 amino acids. Germline lookup yields CDR1 MDHEN and CDR2 SYDVKM. CDR3 amino acids: CASGHEGASLDTQYF. Written as DNA, the CDR3 is TGTGCCAGCGGACATGAGGGAGCCTCGCTAGATACGCAGTATTTT.

This clonotype was seen more than once but under ten times. This sequence joins TRBV6-5 and TRBJ1-2, with TRBD1 identical over 7 bases. The J segment lost 1 base and the V segment lost 5 bases, leaving 10 bases of the junction unmatched. Germline CDR1 MNHEY, CDR2 SVGAGI. This CDR3 has 16 residues. The CDR3 nucleotides are TGTGCCAGCAGTCGCCCCGGGACAGACATTAACTATGGCTACACCTTC. It encodes CASSRPGTDINYGYTF.

This clonotype was seen more than once but under ten times. V is TRBV20-1 and J is TRBJ2-3; 10 nucleotides line up with TRBD1. The CDR3 runs to 14 residues. Germline V gene sequence: CDR1 DFQATT, CDR2 SNEGSKA (reference sequence). Trimming at V came to 7 bases and at J to 3 bases, leaving 7 bases not matched to a gene. CDR3 DNA sequence: TGCAGTGTCCTCGGGGACAGGGGTACAGATACGCAGTATTTT. This codes for CSVLGDRGTDTQYF.

This clonotype was counted only a few times. The CDR3 loop reads CASRRTGADNTEAFF. CDR3 bases: TGCGCCAGCAGGAGAACAGGGGCGGATAACACTGAAGCTTTCTTT. The chain has TRBV10-2 and TRBJ1-1; 7 bases match TRBD1. The germline CDR1 and CDR2 sequences are WSHSY and SAAADI. V gave up 6 bases and J gave up 2 bases; unmatched junction bases: 9. The CDR3 is 15 amino acids.

This clonotype has more than one count but fewer than ten. This chain uses TRBV5-1 with TRBJ2-3; 8 bases line up with TRBD2. V trimming: 7 bases; J trimming: 6 bases; junction bases outside the gene matches: 7. Germline V gives CDR1 SGHRS, CDR2 YFSETQ. The CDR3 loop spans 13 amino acids. The CDR3 loop reads CASALRGGDTQYF. CDR3 nucleotides: TGCGCCAGCGCTCTCCGGGGGGGGGATACGCAGTATTTT.

This clonotype was counted between two and nine times. The rearrangement joins TRBV6-5 to TRBJ2-5, with TRBD2 as a possible D gene (7 bases). The ends were cut back, 2 bases at V and 7 bases at J, with 23 bases in the middle. The length of the CDR3 is 17 residues. Germline loops: CDR1 MNHEY, CDR2 SVGAGI. The CDR3, as DNA: TGTGCCAGCAGTTACCCAGGCGGGGGCGGGTCCCGAGGGACCCAGTACTTC. Translated: CASSYPGGGGSRGTQYF.